A selection of T cell receptor beta chains follows, all from one sample in a study of graft-versus-host responses after intestinal transplantation. TCRdb keeps only in-frame clones here, not all; method: immunoSEQ multiplex PCR. The table has around 76,000 clones, 85% to 95% seen once. For these receptors, no antigen is known. The sample was unstimulated CD8+ T cells sorted from spleen or lymph node cells, taken before intestinal transplant. Source of these receptors: a human donor who received an intestinal transplant. Both conserved end residues are part of each CDR3.

CDR3 length,V gene,J gene,CDR3 protein
21,TRBV23-1,TRBJ1-1,CASSQSGDRGPQLIGDTEAFF
17,TRBV5-6,TRBJ1-3,CASSSTPAGGAGNTIYF
15,TRBV6-6,TRBJ2-1,CASTLGTSVDNEQFF
14,TRBV6-5,TRBJ1-1,CASSGYRGRTEAFF
18,TRBV5-4,TRBJ2-1,CASSSPETSGIWYNEQFF
14,TRBV11-1,TRBJ1-4,CASTAASRGEKLFF
17,TRBV11-2,TRBJ2-3,CASSLSVTGEYTDTQYF
13,TRBV28,TRBJ1-1,CASSRPAAPEAFF
14,TRBV4-1,TRBJ2-2,CASSQEVNTGELFF
16,TRBV5-6,TRBJ2-3,CASSFGLAGGLDTQYF
18,TRBV19,TRBJ2-1,CASSIVGLAGVLYNEQFF
15,TRBV5-7,TRBJ1-5,CASSLYDREDQPQHF
17,TRBV11-2,TRBJ1-3,CASSLGPEWEAGNTIYF
14,TRBV10-3,TRBJ2-7,CAISEVGSSDEQYF
13,TRBV2,TRBJ2-7,CASSARTSYEQYF
13,TRBV6-5,TRBJ2-5,CASSPPGREAQYF
15,TRBV6-5,TRBJ2-2,CASSYGQAGAGELFF
14,TRBV11-2,TRBJ2-2,CASSLDRSTGELFF
13,TRBV28,TRBJ1-1,CASSVLMNTEAFF
12,TRBV6-6,TRBJ2-2,CASNNRYGELFF
14,TRBV5-6,TRBJ2-7,CASSSGHRPYEQYF
15,TRBV5-6,TRBJ2-5,CASSLMVQGGETQYF
17,TRBV27,TRBJ2-7,CASMGGLAGHMPYEQYF
19,TRBV5-1,TRBJ2-1,CASSLFGGRVLSSYNEQFF